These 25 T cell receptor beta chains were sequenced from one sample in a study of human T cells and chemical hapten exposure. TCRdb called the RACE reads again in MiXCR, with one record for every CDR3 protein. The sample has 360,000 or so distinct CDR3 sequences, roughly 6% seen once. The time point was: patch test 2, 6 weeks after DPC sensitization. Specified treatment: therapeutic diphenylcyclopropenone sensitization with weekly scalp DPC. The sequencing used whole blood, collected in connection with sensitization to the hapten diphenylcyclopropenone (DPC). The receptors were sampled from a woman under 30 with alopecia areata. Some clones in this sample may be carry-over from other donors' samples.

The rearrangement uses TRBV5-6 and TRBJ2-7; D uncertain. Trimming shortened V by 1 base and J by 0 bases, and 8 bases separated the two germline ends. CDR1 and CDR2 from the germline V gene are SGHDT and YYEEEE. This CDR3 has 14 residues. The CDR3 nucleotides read TGTGCCAGCAGCTTGCCTCACAGCTCCTACGAGCAGTACTTC. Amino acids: CASSLPHSSYEQYF.

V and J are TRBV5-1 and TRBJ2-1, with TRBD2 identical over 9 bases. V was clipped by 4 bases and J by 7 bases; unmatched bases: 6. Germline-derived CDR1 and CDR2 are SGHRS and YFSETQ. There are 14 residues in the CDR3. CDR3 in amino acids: CASSRGGGANEQFF. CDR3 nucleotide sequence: TGCGCCAGCAGCCGTGGCGGGGGGGCTAATGAGCAGTTCTTC. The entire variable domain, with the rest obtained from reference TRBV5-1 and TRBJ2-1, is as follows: KAGVTQTPRYLIKTRGQQVTLSCSPISGHRSVSWYQQTPGQGLQFLFEYFSETQRNKGNFPGRFSGRQFSNSRSEMNVSTLELGDSALYLCASSRGGGANEQFFGPGTRLTVL.

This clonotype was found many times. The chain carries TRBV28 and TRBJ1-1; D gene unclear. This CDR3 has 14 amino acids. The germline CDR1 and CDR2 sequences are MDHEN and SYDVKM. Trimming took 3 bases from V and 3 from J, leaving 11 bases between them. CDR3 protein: CASSFGSVDTEAFF. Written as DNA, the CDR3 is TGTGCCAGCAGTTTCGGCAGTGTGGACACTGAAGCTTTCTTT.

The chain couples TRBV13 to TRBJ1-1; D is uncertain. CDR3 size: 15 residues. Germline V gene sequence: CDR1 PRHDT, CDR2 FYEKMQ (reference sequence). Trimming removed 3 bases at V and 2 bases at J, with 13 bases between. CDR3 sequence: CASSFWRQSNTEAFF. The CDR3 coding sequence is TGTGCCAGCAGCTTCTGGAGGCAGTCTAACACTGAAGCTTTCTTT.

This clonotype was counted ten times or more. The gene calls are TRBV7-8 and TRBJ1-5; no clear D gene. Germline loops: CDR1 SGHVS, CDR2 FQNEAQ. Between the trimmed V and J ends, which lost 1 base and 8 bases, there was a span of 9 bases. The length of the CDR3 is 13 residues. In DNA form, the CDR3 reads TGTGCCAGCAGCTTAGAACTGAGCGAGCCCCAGCATTTT. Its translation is CASSLELSEPQHF. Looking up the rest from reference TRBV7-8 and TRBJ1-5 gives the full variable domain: GAGVSQSPRYKVAKRGQDVALRCDPISGHVSLFWYQQALGQGPEFLTYFQNEAQLDKSGLPSDRFFAERPEGSVSTLKIQRTQQEDSAVYLCASSLELSEPQHFGDGTRLSIL.

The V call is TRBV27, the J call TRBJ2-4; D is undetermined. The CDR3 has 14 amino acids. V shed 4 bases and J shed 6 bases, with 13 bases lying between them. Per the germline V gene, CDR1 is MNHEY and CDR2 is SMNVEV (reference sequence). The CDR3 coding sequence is TGTGCCAGCAGTTCCGCCCTTGACGGAAACATTCAGTACTTC. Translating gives CASSSALDGNIQYF.

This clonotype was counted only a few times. The chain's CDR3 is CASSADGLTYEQYF. Written as DNA, the CDR3 is TGTGCCAGCAGCGCCGACGGACTAACCTACGAGCAGTACTTC. The V and J genes are TRBV9 and TRBJ2-7; possibly TRBD2 for D (6 bases). Per the germline V gene, CDR1 is SGDLS and CDR2 is YYNGEE. This CDR3 spans 14 amino acids. V was cut by 3 bases and J by 2 bases, with 12 bases left in between.

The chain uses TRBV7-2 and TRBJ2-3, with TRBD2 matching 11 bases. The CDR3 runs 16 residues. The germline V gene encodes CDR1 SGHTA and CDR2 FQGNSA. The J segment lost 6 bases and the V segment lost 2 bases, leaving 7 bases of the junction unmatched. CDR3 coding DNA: TGTGCCAGCAGCTTATCTCCTAGCGGGGGGCGGGATACGCAGTATTTT. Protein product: CASSLSPSGGRDTQYF. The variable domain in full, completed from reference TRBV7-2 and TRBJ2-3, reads GAGVSQSPSNKVTEKGKDVELRCDPISGHTALYWYRQSLGQGLEFLIYFQGNSAPDKSGLPSDRFSAERTGGSVSTLTIQRTQQEDSAVYLCASSLSPSGGRDTQYFGPGTRLTVL.

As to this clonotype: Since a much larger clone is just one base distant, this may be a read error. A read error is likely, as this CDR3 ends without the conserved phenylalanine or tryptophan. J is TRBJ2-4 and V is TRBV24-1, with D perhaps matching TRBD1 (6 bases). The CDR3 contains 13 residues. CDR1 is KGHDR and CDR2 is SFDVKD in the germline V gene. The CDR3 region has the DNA TGTACCGACCAGGGGATAGCCAAAAACATTCAGTACTCC. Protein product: CTDQGIAKNIQYS.

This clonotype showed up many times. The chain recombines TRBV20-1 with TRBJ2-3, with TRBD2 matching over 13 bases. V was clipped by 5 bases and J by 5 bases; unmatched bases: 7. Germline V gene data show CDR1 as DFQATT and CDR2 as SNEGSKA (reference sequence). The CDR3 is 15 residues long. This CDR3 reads CSAALLAGGRDTQYF. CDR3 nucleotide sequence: TGCAGTGCTGCCTTACTAGCGGGGGGGCGAGATACGCAGTATTTT.

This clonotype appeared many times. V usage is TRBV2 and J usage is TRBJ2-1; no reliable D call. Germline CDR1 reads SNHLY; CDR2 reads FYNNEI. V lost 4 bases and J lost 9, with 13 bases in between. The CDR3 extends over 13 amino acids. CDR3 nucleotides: TGTGCCAGCAGTGCCGACTTACTGCTTGAGCAGTTCTTC. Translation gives CASSADLLLEQFF.

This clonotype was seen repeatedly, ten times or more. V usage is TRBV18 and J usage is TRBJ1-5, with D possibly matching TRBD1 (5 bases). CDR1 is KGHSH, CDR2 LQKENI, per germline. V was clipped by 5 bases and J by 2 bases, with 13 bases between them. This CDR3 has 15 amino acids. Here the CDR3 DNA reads TGTGCCAGCTCAACGGGGACGGCGGGCAATCAGCCCCAGCATTTT. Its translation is CASSTGTAGNQPQHF.

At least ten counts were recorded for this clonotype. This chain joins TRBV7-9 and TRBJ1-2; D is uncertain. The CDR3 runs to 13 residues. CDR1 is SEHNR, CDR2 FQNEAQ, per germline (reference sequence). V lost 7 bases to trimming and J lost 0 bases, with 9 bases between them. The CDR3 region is CASTPRANYGYTF. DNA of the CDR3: TGTGCCAGCACCCCCCGAGCTAACTATGGCTACACCTTC.

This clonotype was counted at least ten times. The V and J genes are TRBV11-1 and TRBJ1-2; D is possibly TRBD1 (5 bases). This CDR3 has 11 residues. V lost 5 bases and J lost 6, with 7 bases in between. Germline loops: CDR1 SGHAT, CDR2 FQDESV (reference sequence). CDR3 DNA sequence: TGTGCCAGCAGCCGGGGCGATGGCTACACCTTC. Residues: CASSRGDGYTF.

For the CDR3, the DNA is TGTGCCAGCCCGAATTACGACAGGGGGGACTATGGCTACACCTTC. It yields the protein CASPNYDRGDYGYTF. The rearrangement uses TRBV27 and TRBJ1-2; TRBD1 agrees at 9 bases. This CDR3 comprises 15 residues. Germline V lookup: CDR1 MNHEY, CDR2 SMNVEV (reference sequence). J gave up 3 bases and V 8 bases, and 10 bases lay outside the gene matches.

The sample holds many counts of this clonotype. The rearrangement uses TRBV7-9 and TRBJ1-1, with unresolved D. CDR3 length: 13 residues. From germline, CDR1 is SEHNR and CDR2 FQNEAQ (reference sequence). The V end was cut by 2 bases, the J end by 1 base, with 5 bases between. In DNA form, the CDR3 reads TGTGCCAGCAGCTTACCCGCGAACACTGAAGCTTTCTTT. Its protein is CASSLPANTEAFF. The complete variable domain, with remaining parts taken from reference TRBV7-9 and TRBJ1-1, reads DTGVSQNPRHKITKRGQNVTFRCDPISEHNRLYWYRQTLGQGPEFLTYFQNEAQLEKSRLLSDRFSAERPKGSFSTLEIQRTEQGDSAMYLCASSLPANTEAFFGQGTRLTVV.

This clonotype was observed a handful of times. CDR3 loop: CASSRQLIGTEAFF. In nucleotides, the CDR3 is TGTGCCAGCAGTCGGCAGTTGATTGGAACTGAAGCTTTCTTT. This chain links TRBV6-2 or TRBV6-3 with TRBJ1-1, with D uncertain. CDR3 length: 14 amino acids. Germline loops: CDR1 MNHEY, CDR2 SVGEGT. The V end lost 5 bases, the J end lost 5 bases, and 15 bases lay between the germline ends.

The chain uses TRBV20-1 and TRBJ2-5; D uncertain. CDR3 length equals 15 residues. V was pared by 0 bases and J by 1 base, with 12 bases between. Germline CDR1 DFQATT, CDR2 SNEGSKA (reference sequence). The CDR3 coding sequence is TGCAGTGCTAGAGATCCCCGACGGATCCAAGAGACCCAGTACTTC. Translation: CSARDPRRIQETQYF.

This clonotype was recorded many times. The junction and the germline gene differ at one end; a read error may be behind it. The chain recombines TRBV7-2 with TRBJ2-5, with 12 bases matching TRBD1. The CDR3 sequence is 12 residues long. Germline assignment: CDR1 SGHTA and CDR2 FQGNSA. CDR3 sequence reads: CASSFPGTGGRF. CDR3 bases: TGTGCCAGCAGCTTCCCAGGGACAGGGGGCAGGTTC.

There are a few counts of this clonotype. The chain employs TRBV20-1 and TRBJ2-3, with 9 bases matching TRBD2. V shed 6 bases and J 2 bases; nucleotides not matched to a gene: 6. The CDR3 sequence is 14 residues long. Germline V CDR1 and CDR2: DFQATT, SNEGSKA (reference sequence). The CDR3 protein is CSALGLAITDTQYF. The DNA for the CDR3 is TGCAGTGCCTTGGGACTAGCTATCACAGATACGCAGTATTTT.

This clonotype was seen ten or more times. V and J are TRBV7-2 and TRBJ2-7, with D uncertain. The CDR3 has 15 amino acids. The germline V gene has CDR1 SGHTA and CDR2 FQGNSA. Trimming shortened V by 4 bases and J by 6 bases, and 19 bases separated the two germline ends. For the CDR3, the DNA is TGTGCCAGCAGCTCCTACGGGTCCGCTACGAGCGAGCAGTACTTC. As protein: CASSSYGSATSEQYF.

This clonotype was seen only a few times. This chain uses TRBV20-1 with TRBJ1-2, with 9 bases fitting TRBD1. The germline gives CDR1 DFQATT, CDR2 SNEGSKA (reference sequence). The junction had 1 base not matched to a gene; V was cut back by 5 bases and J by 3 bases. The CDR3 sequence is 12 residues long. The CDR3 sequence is CSAGDRDYGYTF. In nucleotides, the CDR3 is TGCAGTGCTGGGGACAGGGACTATGGCTACACCTTC.

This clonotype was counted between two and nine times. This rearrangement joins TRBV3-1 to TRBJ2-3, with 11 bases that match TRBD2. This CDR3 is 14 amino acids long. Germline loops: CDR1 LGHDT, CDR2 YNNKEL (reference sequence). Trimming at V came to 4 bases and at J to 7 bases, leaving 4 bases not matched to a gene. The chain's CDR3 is CASSLAGGPYTQYF. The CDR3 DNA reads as TGTGCCAGCAGCCTAGCGGGGGGGCCATATACGCAGTATTTT.

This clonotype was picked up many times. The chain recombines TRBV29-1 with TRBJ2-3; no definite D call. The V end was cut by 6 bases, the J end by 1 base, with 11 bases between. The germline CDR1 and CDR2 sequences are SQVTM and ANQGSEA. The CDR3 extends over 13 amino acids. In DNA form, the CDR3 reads TGCAGCGTCGTTCGTATGGGCACAGATACGCAGTATTTT. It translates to CSVVRMGTDTQYF.

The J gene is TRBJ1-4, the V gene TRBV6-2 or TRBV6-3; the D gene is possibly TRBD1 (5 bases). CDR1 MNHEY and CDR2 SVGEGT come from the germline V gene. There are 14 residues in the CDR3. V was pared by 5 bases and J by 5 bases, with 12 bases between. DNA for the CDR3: TGTGCCAGCAGTCCAAGACAGCCGAATGAAAAACTGTTTTTT. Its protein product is CASSPRQPNEKLFF.